The 4 T cell receptor beta chains below come from one sample, sequenced in a study of human T cells and chemical hapten exposure. TCRdb reprocessed the RACE reads with MiXCR, giving one entry per CDR3 protein. The sample consists of some 110,000 distinct CDR3 sequences, around 11% of them appearing once. The time point here: patch test 3, about 24 weeks after DPC sensitization. Treatment in this sample: therapeutic diphenylcyclopropenone sensitization with weekly scalp DPC. The source material was whole blood, sampled in connection with sensitization to the hapten diphenylcyclopropenone (DPC). The receptors originated from a woman in her 50s with alopecia areata. Some clones in this sample may be carry-over from other donors' samples.

This clonotype was observed a few times. The chain couples TRBV28 to TRBJ2-7; 8 positions agree with TRBD2. The V and J ends lost 5 bases and 6 bases, in that order; junction bases with no gene match: 12. CDR3 length: 15 amino acids. Germline V gene data show CDR1 as MDHEN and CDR2 as SYDVKM. Written as DNA, the CDR3 is TGTGCCAGCAGTACTCCGTCCGGACTAGCAAGCGAGCAGTACTTC. Protein sequence: CASSTPSGLASEQYF.

This clonotype was recorded many times. The chain is built from TRBV29-1 and TRBJ2-6; D not certain. Trimming pared 6 bases from V and 7 bases from J, leaving 10 bases between. From germline, CDR1 is SQVTM and CDR2 ANQGSEA. The CDR3 is 12 residues long. CDR3 loop: CSVHSSANVLTF. In DNA form, the CDR3 reads TGCAGCGTCCATTCAAGTGCCAACGTCCTGACTTTC.

This clonotype appeared many times. V and J are TRBV7-2 and TRBJ2-5; 8 positions match TRBD1. Germline-derived CDR1 and CDR2 are SGHTA and FQGNSA. V lost 1 base, J lost 0 bases, and 1 base stayed unmatched. This CDR3 contains 15 residues. The CDR3 sequence is CASSLGDRYQETQYF. As DNA, the CDR3 is TGTGCCAGCAGCTTAGGGGACAGGTACCAAGAGACCCAGTACTTC.

This clonotype was recorded at least ten times. V and J are TRBV5-4 and TRBJ2-7; 7 nucleotides align to TRBD2. CDR3 length: 12 residues. Trimming cost V 4 bases and J 5 bases; bases outside gene matches: 3. Germline-derived CDR1 and CDR2 are SGHNT and YYREEE (reference sequence). This CDR3 reads CASSPGLHEQYF. The CDR3 bases are TGTGCCAGCAGCCCGGGACTACACGAGCAGTACTTC.